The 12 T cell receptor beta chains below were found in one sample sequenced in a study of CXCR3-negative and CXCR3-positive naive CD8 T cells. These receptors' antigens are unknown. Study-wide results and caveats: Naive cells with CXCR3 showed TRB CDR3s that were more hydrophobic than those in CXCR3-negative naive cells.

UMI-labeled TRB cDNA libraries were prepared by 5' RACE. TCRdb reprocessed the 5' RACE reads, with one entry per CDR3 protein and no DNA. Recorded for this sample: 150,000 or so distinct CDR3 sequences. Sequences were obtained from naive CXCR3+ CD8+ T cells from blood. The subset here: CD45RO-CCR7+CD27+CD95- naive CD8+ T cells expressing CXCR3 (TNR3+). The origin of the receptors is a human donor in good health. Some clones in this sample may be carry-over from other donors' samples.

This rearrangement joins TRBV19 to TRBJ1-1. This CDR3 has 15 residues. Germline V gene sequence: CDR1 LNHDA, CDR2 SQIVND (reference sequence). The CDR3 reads CASSSELGLYTEAFF.

CDR3: CSARDGTSEYEQYF. This chain connects TRBV20-1 to TRBJ2-7; TCRdb indicates TRBD2, and absent DNA this call remains unverified. Per the germline V gene, CDR1 is DFQATT and CDR2 is SNEGSKA (reference sequence). CDR3 length: 14 amino acids.

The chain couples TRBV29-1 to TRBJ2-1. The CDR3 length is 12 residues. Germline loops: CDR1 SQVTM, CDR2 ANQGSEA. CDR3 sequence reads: CSVEVRGDEQFF.

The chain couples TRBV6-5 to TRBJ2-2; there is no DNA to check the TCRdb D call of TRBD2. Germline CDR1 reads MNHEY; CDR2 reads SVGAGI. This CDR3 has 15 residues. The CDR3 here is CASRLAGGSTGELFF.

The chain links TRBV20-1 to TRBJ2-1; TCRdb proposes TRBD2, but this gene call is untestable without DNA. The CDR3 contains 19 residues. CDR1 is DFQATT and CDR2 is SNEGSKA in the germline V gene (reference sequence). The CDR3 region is CSARDSEGILAGVLNEQFF.

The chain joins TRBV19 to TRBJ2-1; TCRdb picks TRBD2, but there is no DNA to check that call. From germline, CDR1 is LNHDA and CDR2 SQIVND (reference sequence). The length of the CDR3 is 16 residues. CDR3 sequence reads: CASSIDPPEAGNEQFF.

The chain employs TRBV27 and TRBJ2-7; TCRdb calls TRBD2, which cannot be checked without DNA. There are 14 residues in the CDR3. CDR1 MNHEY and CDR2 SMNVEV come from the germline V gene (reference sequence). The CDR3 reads CASSPRLKFYEQYF.

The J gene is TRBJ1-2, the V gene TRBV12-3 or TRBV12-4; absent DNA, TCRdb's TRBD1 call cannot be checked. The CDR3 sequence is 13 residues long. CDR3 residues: CASSYGGENGYTF.

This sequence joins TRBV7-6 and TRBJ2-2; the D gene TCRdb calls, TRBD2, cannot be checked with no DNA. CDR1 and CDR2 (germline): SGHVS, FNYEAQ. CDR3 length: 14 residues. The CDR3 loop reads CASTLPAFGGELFF.

The CDR3 protein is CASSSLTGVTEAFF. V gene TRBV27 combines with J gene TRBJ1-1; there is no DNA to check the TCRdb D call of TRBD1. Germline V CDR1 and CDR2: MNHEY, SMNVEV (reference sequence). This CDR3 contains 14 residues.

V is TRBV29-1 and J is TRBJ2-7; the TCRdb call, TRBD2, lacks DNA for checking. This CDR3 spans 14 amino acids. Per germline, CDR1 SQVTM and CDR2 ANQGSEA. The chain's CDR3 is CSVERPRGGGEQYF.

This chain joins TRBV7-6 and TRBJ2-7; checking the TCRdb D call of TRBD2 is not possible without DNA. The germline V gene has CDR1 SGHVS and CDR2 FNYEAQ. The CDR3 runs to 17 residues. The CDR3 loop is CASSLPTSGLASPEQYF.